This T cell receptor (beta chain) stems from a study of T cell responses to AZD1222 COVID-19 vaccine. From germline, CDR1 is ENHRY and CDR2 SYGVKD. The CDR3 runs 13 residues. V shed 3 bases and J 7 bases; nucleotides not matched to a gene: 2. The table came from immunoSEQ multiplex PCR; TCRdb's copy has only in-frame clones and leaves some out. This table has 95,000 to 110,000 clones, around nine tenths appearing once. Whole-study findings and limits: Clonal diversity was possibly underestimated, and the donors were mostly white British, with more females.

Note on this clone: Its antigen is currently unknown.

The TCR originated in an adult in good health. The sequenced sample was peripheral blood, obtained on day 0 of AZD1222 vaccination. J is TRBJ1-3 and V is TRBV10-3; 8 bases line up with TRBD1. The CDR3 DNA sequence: TGTGCCATCAGTGAAAGGACAGGGAACACCATATATTTT. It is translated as CAISERTGNTIYF.